One sample yielded the 29 T cell receptor beta chains listed below, sequenced in a study of blood T cell repertoires in COVID-19. Assay: immunoSEQ multiplex PCR; the TCRdb copy retains only in-frame clones and omits some. Of 100,000 to 150,000 clones in the sample, approximately 83% were seen once. Material for sequencing was peripheral blood. These receptors were obtained from a man older than 75 with active or convalescent COVID-19.

The chain links TRBV6-5 to TRBJ1-1, with D perhaps matching TRBD1 (5 bases). CDR3 size: 12 residues. Germline V gene lookup returns CDR1 MNHEY and CDR2 SVGAGI. V was cut by 8 bases and J by 4 bases, with 11 bases left in between. CDR3 sequence (DNA): TGTGCCAGCGGGGGGATTGGCACTGAAGCTTTCTTT. Protein sequence: CASGGIGTEAFF.

This chain connects TRBV7-2 to TRBJ1-2; the D gene is possibly TRBD1 (6 bases). CDR1 is SGHTA and CDR2 is FQGNSA in the germline V gene. V was cut by 9 bases and J by 4 bases, with 15 bases left in between. The CDR3 totals 13 residues. CDR3 in DNA: TGTGCCAGTCGACCACAGGGAAGCTATGGCTACACCTTC. Translation gives CASRPQGSYGYTF.

V usage is TRBV11-2 and J usage is TRBJ2-4; 8 bases map to TRBD2. V gave up 3 bases and J gave up 6 bases; unmatched junction bases: 4. The CDR3 covers 14 residues. Germline-derived CDR1 and CDR2 are SGHAT and FQNNGV. The CDR3 DNA is TGTGCCAGCAGCTTTAGCGGGATGGCAAACATTCAGTACTTC. As protein: CASSFSGMANIQYF.

The V call is TRBV29-1, the J call TRBJ2-3, with TRBD2 matching 9 bases. The CDR3 totals 16 residues. Germline CDR1 and CDR2: SQVTM and ANQGSEA. The V and J ends lost 4 bases and 4 bases, in that order; junction bases with no gene match: 12. CDR3 loop: CSVAPTPGGGADTQYF. The DNA of the CDR3 is TGCAGCGTTGCCCCAACCCCTGGCGGGGGGGCAGATACGCAGTATTTT.

V and J are TRBV29-1 and TRBJ2-7; 9 nucleotides align to TRBD1. In germline, CDR1 is SQVTM, CDR2 ANQGSEA. After removal of 6 bases from V and 6 bases from J, the junction contained 15 bases not matched to a gene. The CDR3 has 15 residues. The DNA for the CDR3 is TGCAGCGTAACCCCGGGACAGGGTGCGGAGGGCGAGCAGTACTTC. Its protein is CSVTPGQGAEGEQYF.

The chain combines TRBV19 with TRBJ2-2; 7 bases match TRBD1. CDR3 length: 15 residues. J gave up 4 bases and V 3 bases, and 5 bases lay outside the gene matches. Looked up from germline, CDR1 is LNHDA and CDR2 is SQIVND (reference sequence). The CDR3 protein is CASSIPNRGTGELFF. The CDR3 nucleotides read TGTGCCAGTAGTATTCCCAACAGGGGCACCGGGGAGCTGTTTTTT.

This chain connects TRBV7-8 to TRBJ2-5, with D unclear. Per the germline V gene, CDR1 is SGHVS and CDR2 is FQNEAQ. V lost 5 bases and J lost 5, with 6 bases in between. The CDR3 totals 11 residues. In DNA, the CDR3 is TGTGCCAGCAGCCTCCTGGAGACCCAGTACTTC. This encodes CASSLLETQYF.

This rearrangement joins TRBV5-4 to TRBJ2-5; no firm D call. CDR1 is SGHNT and CDR2 is YYREEE in the germline V gene (reference sequence). The CDR3 length is 16 residues. V shed 1 base and J shed 7 bases, with 20 bases lying between them. CDR3 DNA sequence: TGTGCCAGCAGCTTGCTCCCCAATGATCCCGGTGGGACCCAGTACTTC. Translation: CASSLLPNDPGGTQYF.

The chain recombines TRBV15 with TRBJ1-1; 7 bases map to TRBD1. The CDR3 has 16 amino acids. Germline CDR1 LNHNV, CDR2 YYDKDF (reference sequence). The J segment lost 1 base and the V segment lost 1 base, leaving 6 bases of the junction unmatched. In nucleotides, the CDR3 is TGTGCCACCAGCAGAGGACCGACAGGGTCGAACACTGAAGCTTTCTTT. Protein: CATSRGPTGSNTEAFF.

The V call is TRBV27, the J call TRBJ1-4, with D hard to call. Germline V CDR1 and CDR2: MNHEY, SMNVEV (reference sequence). The CDR3 extends over 13 amino acids. V was trimmed by 5 bases and J by 1 base, leaving 5 bases between them. The CDR3 nucleotides are TGTGCCAGCAGTCGGAGAACTAATGAAAAACTGTTTTTT. Residues: CASSRRTNEKLFF.

The chain employs TRBV5-4 and TRBJ2-5, with 11 bases matching TRBD2. The CDR3 runs 15 residues. Germline V gene sequence: CDR1 SGHNT, CDR2 YYREEE (reference sequence). V trimming: 4 bases; J trimming: 2 bases; junction bases outside the gene matches: 4. The CDR3: CASSRSSGGQETQYF. The CDR3, as DNA: TGTGCCAGCAGCCGTTCTAGCGGGGGGCAAGAGACCCAGTACTTC.

This chain connects TRBV14 to TRBJ2-7; 11 nucleotides agree with TRBD2. With 4 bases clipped from V and 4 bases from J, the junction kept 3 bases outside the gene matches. This CDR3 contains 14 residues. Germline V gives CDR1 SGHDN, CDR2 FVKESK. This chain's CDR3 is CASSLAGGRYEQYF. Here the CDR3 DNA reads TGTGCCAGCAGCCTAGCGGGGGGGCGATACGAGCAGTACTTC.

A few counts support this clone. The chain recombines TRBV6-2 or TRBV6-3 with TRBJ1-1; the D gene is possibly TRBD1 (5 bases). The CDR3 sequence is 14 residues long. Germline V gene lookup returns CDR1 MNHEY and CDR2 SVGEGT. With 4 bases removed from V and 4 bases from J, the gap between germline ends came to 13 bases. Here the CDR3 DNA reads TGTGCCAGCAGTTGGCAGGGAAGGTCCACTGAAGCTTTCTTT. It is translated as CASSWQGRSTEAFF.

The J gene is TRBJ2-1, the V gene TRBV6-5, with D possibly being TRBD1 (6 bases). The V and J ends lost 7 bases and 6 bases respectively, with 13 bases between them. The CDR3 is 13 amino acids. Germline-derived CDR1 and CDR2 are MNHEY and SVGAGI. DNA of the CDR3: TGTGCCAGCACCAACAGGGCGGTCAATGAGCAGTTCTTC. This codes for CASTNRAVNEQFF.

The chain carries TRBV5-1 and TRBJ2-7; D unresolved. With 6 bases removed from V and 0 bases from J, the gap between germline ends came to 13 bases. There are 14 residues in the CDR3. Germline V lookup: CDR1 SGHRS, CDR2 YFSETQ. DNA of the CDR3: TGCGCCAGCAATGACGGGTTGAGCTCCTACGAGCAGTACTTC. Its protein is CASNDGLSSYEQYF.

The chain is built from TRBV25-1 and TRBJ1-5; 10 nucleotides agree with TRBD1. Germline V gives CDR1 MGHDK, CDR2 SYGVNS. CDR3 length: 16 amino acids. V trimming: 5 bases; J trimming: 3 bases; junction bases outside the gene matches: 7. The CDR3 nucleotides are TGTGCCAGCAGTCAAACCGGGACAGGGGACAATCAGCCCCAGCATTTT. The encoded protein is CASSQTGTGDNQPQHF.

CDR3 sequence: CASSSNRQNEAFF. Written as DNA, the CDR3 is TGTGCCAGCAGCTCGAACAGGCAAAATGAAGCTTTCTTT. The chain uses TRBV7-9 and TRBJ1-1; possible D gene TRBD1, 5 bases. The germline V gene encodes CDR1 SEHNR and CDR2 FQNEAQ (reference sequence). V shed 4 bases and J shed 7 bases, with 13 bases lying between them. The CDR3 has 13 residues.

The J gene is TRBJ2-1, the V gene TRBV24-1; 10 bases agree with TRBD1. This CDR3 has 16 amino acids. V dropped 4 bases and J dropped 7; count of bases not matched to a gene: 9. The germline V gene encodes CDR1 KGHDR and CDR2 SFDVKD. In DNA form, the CDR3 reads TGTGCCACCAGTGAACCCGGGACAGGGGTACCGAATGAGCAGTTCTTC. As protein: CATSEPGTGVPNEQFF.

This clone showed up just once. The genes are TRBV25-1 and TRBJ1-2, with 10 bases fitting TRBD1. CDR3 length equals 15 residues. With V trimmed by 4 bases and J by 7 bases, 9 bases remained unmatched. Germline lookup yields CDR1 MGHDK and CDR2 SYGVNS. The CDR3 sequence: CASSAGQGYGVGYTF. Written as DNA, the CDR3 is TGTGCCAGCAGTGCGGGACAGGGGTATGGGGTTGGCTACACCTTC.

The V call is TRBV7-6, the J call TRBJ2-7, with TRBD1 as a possible D gene (5 bases). CDR1 is SGHVS, CDR2 FNYEAQ, per germline. The CDR3 sequence is 15 residues long. V shed 7 bases and J shed 3 bases, with 19 bases lying between them. The DNA of the CDR3 is TGTGCCAGCACCTACGATGACGGAAGGGGCTACGAGCAGTACTTC. Amino acids: CASTYDDGRGYEQYF.

Details on this clone: Distinct nucleotide sequences in the sample also encode this CDR3. The chain has TRBV5-1 and TRBJ2-3; D not resolved. The CDR3 sequence is 14 residues long. In germline, CDR1 is SGHRS, CDR2 YFSETQ. Trimming shortened V by 4 bases and J by 2 bases, and 11 bases separated the two germline ends. This chain's CDR3 is CASSLGTATDTQYF. For the CDR3, the DNA is TGCGCCAGCAGCCTGGGCACAGCCACAGATACGCAGTATTTT.

The chain employs TRBV3-1 (or the pseudogene TRBV3-2) and TRBJ1-2; D gene ambiguous. CDR1 LGHDT and CDR2 YNNKEL come from the germline V gene (reference sequence). Trimming cost V 0 bases and J 4 bases, with 12 bases left between them. The CDR3 runs 15 residues. The CDR3 here is CASSQESRLSYGYTF. CDR3 DNA sequence: TGTGCCAGCAGCCAAGAGTCGCGCCTGAGCTATGGCTACACCTTC.

This clone has just a few counts. The CDR3 DNA follows: TGTGCCTGGAGTCGGGCCGGGGGAAATGGCTACACCTTC. Its protein is CAWSRAGGNGYTF. V usage is TRBV30 and J usage is TRBJ1-2, with a weak D call TRBD1 (5 bases). The germline gives CDR1 GTSNPN, CDR2 SVGIG (reference sequence). The CDR3 has 13 amino acids. The V and J ends lost 2 bases and 6 bases respectively, with 13 bases between them.

The chain links TRBV5-1 to TRBJ2-5; TRBD1 matches at 10 bases. There are 14 residues in the CDR3. Germline CDR1 is SGHRS and CDR2 is YFSETQ. The ends lost 4 bases at V and 5 bases at J; junction bases unmatched: 5. CDR3 in amino acids: CASSGGTGAETQYF. The CDR3, as DNA: TGCGCCAGCAGCGGAGGGACAGGGGCGGAGACCCAGTACTTC.

This clone was counted between two and nine times. The chain uses TRBV15 and TRBJ1-3; maybe TRBD1 (6 bases). The CDR3 covers 14 residues. V was cut by 1 base and J by 3 bases, with 7 bases left in between. CDR1 and CDR2 (germline): LNHNV, YYDKDF (reference sequence). The CDR3 loop is CATSRGDIGNTIYF. In DNA, the CDR3 is TGTGCCACCAGCAGAGGGGACATTGGAAACACCATATATTTT.

The rearrangement joins TRBV29-1 to TRBJ2-3, with 10 bases matching TRBD2. The CDR3 totals 15 residues. In germline, CDR1 is SQVTM, CDR2 ANQGSEA. V shed 4 bases and J 2 bases; nucleotides not matched to a gene: 6. The chain's CDR3 is CSVANSGGHTDTQYF. The DNA of the CDR3 is TGCAGCGTTGCGAATAGCGGGGGGCACACAGATACGCAGTATTTT.

The V and J genes are TRBV3-1 (or the pseudogene TRBV3-2) and TRBJ2-5; 13 bases match TRBD2. CDR3 length equals 19 residues. The germline V gene has CDR1 LGHDT and CDR2 YNNKEL (reference sequence). V lost 0 bases and J lost 2; bases outside the gene matches: 9. Here the CDR3 reads CASSQDVTPLAGGQETQYF. CDR3 in DNA: TGTGCCAGCAGCCAAGATGTTACCCCACTAGCGGGGGGGCAAGAGACCCAGTACTTC.

The chain carries TRBV5-1 and TRBJ1-1; 7 nucleotides match TRBD1. The CDR3 has 14 amino acids. The V segment lost 0 bases and the J segment 3 bases; nucleotides outside the gene matches: 2. Germline-derived CDR1 and CDR2 are SGHRS and YFSETQ. The CDR3 spells CASSLGDSYTEAFF. In DNA, the CDR3 is TGCGCCAGCAGCTTGGGGGACAGTTACACTGAAGCTTTCTTT.

This chain uses TRBV7-9 with TRBJ1-2, with D possibly matching TRBD1 (6 bases). Germline CDR1 is SEHNR and CDR2 is FQNEAQ (reference sequence). The CDR3 is made up of 11 amino acids. Trimming left V 5 bases short and J 6 bases short, with 7 bases between. The CDR3 sequence: CASSPGDGYTF. DNA of the CDR3: TGTGCCAGCAGCCCAGGGGATGGCTACACCTTC.